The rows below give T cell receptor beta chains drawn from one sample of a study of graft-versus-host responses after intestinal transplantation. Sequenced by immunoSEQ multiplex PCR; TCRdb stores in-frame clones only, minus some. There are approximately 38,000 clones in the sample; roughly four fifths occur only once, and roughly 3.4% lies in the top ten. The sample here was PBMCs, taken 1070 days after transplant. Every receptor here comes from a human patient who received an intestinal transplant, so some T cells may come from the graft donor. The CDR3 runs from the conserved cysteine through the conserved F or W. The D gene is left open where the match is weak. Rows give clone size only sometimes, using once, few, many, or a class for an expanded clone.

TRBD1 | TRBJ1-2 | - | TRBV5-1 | CASSPGGGQAAWNYGYTF | TGCGCCAGCAGCCCTGGTGGGGGACAGGCCGCTTGGAACTATGGCTACACCTTC
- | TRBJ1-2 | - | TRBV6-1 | CASSAGPALGYGYTF | TGTGCCAGCAGTGCGGGGCCGGCCTTGGGATATGGCTACACCTTC
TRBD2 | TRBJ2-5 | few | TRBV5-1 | CASSDSGEETQYF | TGCGCCAGCAGCGACAGCGGGGAAGAGACCCAGTACTTC
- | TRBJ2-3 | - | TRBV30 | CAWKGADTQYF | TGTGCCTGGAAGGGGGCAGATACGCAGTATTTT
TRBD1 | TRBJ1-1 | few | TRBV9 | CASSVEDRGLGNTEAFF | TGTGCCAGCAGCGTAGAAGACAGGGGGCTAGGGAACACTGAAGCTTTCTTT
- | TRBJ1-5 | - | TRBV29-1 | CSVEVGSNQPQHF | TGCAGCGTTGAGGTTGGCAGCAATCAGCCCCAGCATTTT
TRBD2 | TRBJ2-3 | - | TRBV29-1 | CSGGTSGTDTQYF | TGCAGCGGTGGGACTAGCGGAACAGATACGCAGTATTTT
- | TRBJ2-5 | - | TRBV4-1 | CASSHHWASLETQYF | TGCGCCAGCAGCCACCATTGGGCTAGTTTAGAGACCCAGTACTTC
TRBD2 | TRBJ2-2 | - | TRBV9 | CASSVSGMNTGELFF | TGTGCCAGCAGCGTAAGCGGGATGAACACCGGGGAGCTGTTTTTT
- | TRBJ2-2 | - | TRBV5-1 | CASSLDGTGELFF | TGCGCCAGCAGCTTGGATGGCACCGGGGAGCTGTTTTTT
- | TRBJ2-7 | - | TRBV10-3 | CAISEEGWGYHYEQYF | TGTGCCATCAGTGAGGAGGGGTGGGGGTATCACTACGAGCAGTACTTC
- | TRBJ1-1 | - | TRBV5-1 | CASSLRAQGNTEAFF | TGCGCCAGCAGCTTAAGGGCCCAGGGGAACACTGAAGCTTTCTTT
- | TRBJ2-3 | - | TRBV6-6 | CASSDTGSTQYF | TGTGCCAGCAGTGATACAGGGAGCACGCAGTATTTT